The clone carrying this T cell receptor (beta chain) has just a few counts. Starting material of 500 to 600 ng total RNA yielded TCR beta cDNA via a constant-region primer. Each TCR beta library was derived from three nested multiplex PCR rounds that employed slightly modified ARM-PCR. It was with TRBV1-TRBV30 forward primers and a C-beta reverse primer that the first two PCR rounds were run, at around 11 cycles each. TCRdb ran MiXCR on the multiplex PCR reads and lists one entry per CDR3 protein. This table holds 300,000 to 350,000 distinct CDR3 sequences, about 65% found once. This record belongs to a study of tumor-infiltrating lymphocytes in primary liver carcinoma. Blood RNA was derived from unsorted whole blood, and germline DNA was extracted too. V lost 10 bases to trimming and J lost 0 bases; unmatched junction nucleotides: 9. This CDR3 has 15 amino acids. The V gene's germline CDR1 is SGHRS and CDR2 YFSETQ.

The source is a man in his forties or fifties with primary liver carcinoma and hepatitis B virus infection. The chain employs TRBV5-1 and TRBJ2-3; 9 bases agree with TRBD2. Sequences were obtained from peripheral blood. In DNA form, the CDR3 reads TGCGCCGACAGCTTAGCGGGAGCTAGCACAGATACGCAGTATTTT. Translation: CADSLAGASTDTQYF.